Presented here are 5 T cell receptor beta chains from one specimen sequenced in a study of blood T cells in healthy people across ages. Together with a sample-barcoded 5' primer, a J-beta primer mix was included in a second PCR lasting about 7 to 11 cycles. TCRdb itself ran the 5' RACE reads through MiXCR, one entry per CDR3 protein. Here the sample spans around 1,900,000 distinct CDR3 sequences, 35% to 50% being singletons. Sample: blood. Source of these receptors: a human donor in good health.

This chain uses TRBV7-2 with TRBJ1-3, with D perhaps matching TRBD1 (6 bases). CDR1 and CDR2 from the germline V gene are SGHTA and FQGNSA. The CDR3 totals 16 residues. V lost 1 base and J lost 4, with 14 bases in between. CDR3: CASSLGTVSSGNTIYF. In DNA, the CDR3 is TGTGCCAGCAGCTTAGGGACAGTTTCTTCCGGAAACACCATATATTTT.

This clonotype showed up many times. This chain joins TRBV3-1 and TRBJ2-1, with D perhaps matching TRBD2 (5 bases). The germline V and J ends were trimmed by 0 bases and 9 bases, with 6 bases remaining between them. The CDR3 has 12 amino acids. The germline gives CDR1 LGHDT, CDR2 YNNKEL (reference sequence). In DNA, the CDR3 is TGTGCCAGCAGCCAAGATCGGGGTGAGCAGTTCTTC. Protein product: CASSQDRGEQFF.

V and J are TRBV7-2 and TRBJ2-4; TRBD1 is a possible D gene (6 bases). Gene TRBJ2-7 matches the end of the DNA better, so the J call may be wrong. Germline V gene sequence: CDR1 SGHTA, CDR2 FQGNSA. This CDR3 comprises 15 residues. CDR3 coding DNA: TGTGCCAGCAGCTACCAGGGGCCGCCCTCCTACGAGCAGTACTTC. The encoded protein is CASSYQGPPSYEQYF.

The chain carries TRBV6-5 and TRBJ2-3; possibly TRBD2 for D (6 bases). This CDR3 spans 15 amino acids. Germline V lookup: CDR1 MNHEY, CDR2 SVGAGI. Trimming left V 3 bases short and J 2 bases short, with 12 bases between. DNA of the CDR3: TGTGCCAGCAGTTATGATAGCGGATCCACAGATACGCAGTATTTT. Its protein is CASSYDSGSTDTQYF.

This clonotype came up once. A clone one base away is much larger, so this may be a read error. The CDR3 loop reads CVMSEGAPYQETQYF. In DNA, the CDR3 is TGTGTCATGTCTGAAGGGGCCCCGTACCAAGAGACCCAGTACTTC. V is TRBV10-3 and J is TRBJ2-5; D might be TRBD1 (5 bases). CDR3 length: 15 amino acids. In germline, CDR1 is ENHRY, CDR2 SYGVKD.